This record covers a single T cell receptor (beta chain). Its cognate antigen is unknown. The CDR3 ends on some other residue instead of the conserved phenylalanine or tryptophan, so this is likely a read error. TCRdb fed the multiplex PCR reads into MiXCR, producing one record per CDR3 protein. In the table there are about 130,000 distinct CDR3 sequences, around 20% of which are singletons. Breast cancer patients provided tissue from their axillary draining lymph nodes. The data are from a study of breast tumors, draining lymph nodes, adjacent tissues. General observations from the study: The lymph node origin of tumor T cells was framed as consistent with a hypothesis, not demonstrated. Findings are consistent with lymph node origin and intratumoral expansion of most tumor T cells.

Germline assignment: CDR1 SGHNT and CDR2 YYREEE (reference sequence). Trimming removed 1 base from V and 2 bases from J, with 9 bases in between. The CDR3 is 14 amino acids. The TCR originated in a female donor with breast cancer. Some clones in this sample may be carry-over from other donors' samples. Material: axillary lymph node tissue. The chain has TRBV5-4 and TRBJ2-5, with D possibly matching TRBD2 (6 bases). The CDR3 region is CASSLSSAQETQYL. CDR3 DNA: TGTGCCAGCAGCTTGTCTAGCGCTCAAGAGACCCAGTACCTC.